The sequence of this T cell receptor beta chain was determined in a study of cytomegalovirus exposure and HLA in healthy donors. There are 15 residues in the CDR3. The germline V gene encodes CDR1 SGHAT and CDR2 FQNNGV. With V trimmed by 4 bases and J by 5 bases, 9 bases remained unmatched. Study results and caveats: Per a later analysis, 16,951 TCR beta sequences showed association with HLA alleles at 0.05 false discovery rate. Researchers counted about 150 TCR beta chains as cytomegalovirus-associated. Follow-up analysis found HLA locus-dependent TCR association rates, highest for DRB1 and lowest for HLA-C.

This clone was detected a few times. The antigen remains unidentified. The PCR was carried out with 60 Vbeta primers and 13 Jbeta primers. Clones were read by immunoSEQ multiplex PCR, and TCRdb kept only the in-frame ones, dropping some. The table records nearly 65,000 clones, around 73% of them present only once. This sequence was found in a man aged 50 or older in good health and CMV-seronegative. The sequencing input was PBMCs. The rearrangement joins TRBV11-2 to TRBJ2-5; 8 positions agree with TRBD2. CDR3 in amino acids: CASSSIAGKVETQYF. In DNA, the CDR3 is TGTGCCAGCAGCTCTATAGCGGGGAAGGTGGAGACCCAGTACTTC.